This passage covers 21 T cell receptor beta chains from one sample sequenced in a study of CD8+ T cells in alopecia areata. cDNA prepared by RNA extraction and subsequent reverse transcription served as the template for sequencing. TCRdb's table, derived via immunoSEQ multiplex PCR, lists solely in-frame clones and lacks some. Of 98,000 or so clones detected, 61% appear once; the ten largest clones hold about 14%. Sample treatment: oral pan-JAK inhibitor, 5-10 mg twice daily. Sample: CD8+ T cells sorted from blood, taken at week 4, from a patient treated with tofacitinib. Receptors originate from a human donor with alopecia areata.

This clone turned up a few times. One end of the junction does not line up with germline, which may come from a read error. The chain is built from TRBV7-9 and TRBJ2-5; 9 bases are shared with TRBD1. The DNA end is more similar to TRBJ2-7, so the J call may be wrong. The V gene's germline CDR1 is SEHNR and CDR2 FQNEAQ (reference sequence). The CDR3 consists of 15 residues. In DNA form, the CDR3 reads TGCGCCAGCAGCCCTGTGACAGGGGGCTCCTACGAGCAGTACTTC. Residues: CASSPVTGGSYEQYF.

The rearrangement links TRBV5-6 to TRBJ2-1; the match to TRBD2 covers 8 bases. This CDR3 is 15 amino acids long. V trimming: 1 base; J trimming: 7 bases; junction bases outside the gene matches: 7. Germline values: CDR1 SGHDT, CDR2 YYEEEE. The CDR3 DNA reads as TGTGCCAGCAGCTTGCTGGCGGGAGGACGGAATGAGCAGTTCTTC. This gives the protein CASSLLAGGRNEQFF.

The chain recombines TRBV7-9 with TRBJ2-1; D call uncertain. The V gene's germline CDR1 is SEHNR and CDR2 FQNEAQ (reference sequence). V shed 0 bases and J shed 5 bases, with 8 bases lying between them. This CDR3 region has 14 residues. CDR3 sequence (DNA): TGTGCCAGCAGCTTAGCTCTTCCCCACAATGAGCAGTTCTTC. Amino acid sequence: CASSLALPHNEQFF.

The V and J genes are TRBV14 and TRBJ2-7; 7 bases match TRBD1. CDR1 and CDR2 from the germline V gene are SGHDN and FVKESK. Trimming cost V 4 bases and J 5 bases; bases outside gene matches: 14. There are 16 residues in the CDR3. The CDR3 spells CASSRDIDREFDEQYF. For the CDR3, the DNA is TGTGCCAGCAGCCGAGATATAGACAGGGAGTTCGACGAGCAGTACTTC.

The rearrangement links TRBV5-1 to TRBJ1-1; D is unresolved. V lost 0 bases and J 5 bases, leaving 5 bases between the germline ends. This CDR3 comprises 12 residues. Germline assignment: CDR1 SGHRS and CDR2 YFSETQ. CDR3 DNA sequence: TGCGCCAGCAGCTTGGGTCGGACTGAAGCTTTCTTT. Translating it yields CASSLGRTEAFF.

The J gene is TRBJ1-6, the V gene TRBV27, with 7 bases that match TRBD1. The CDR3 has 14 residues. The germline gives CDR1 MNHEY, CDR2 SMNVEV (reference sequence). The V segment lost 3 bases and the J segment 7 bases; nucleotides outside the gene matches: 3. The CDR3 loop is CASSFQGGNSPLHF. Written as DNA, the CDR3 is TGTGCCAGCAGTTTTCAAGGGGGCAATTCACCCCTCCACTTT.

The sample holds a few counts of this clone. V gene TRBV7-3 combines with J gene TRBJ2-1; D may be TRBD2 (5 bases). The CDR3 length is 15 residues. Germline CDR1 is SGHTA and CDR2 is FQGTGA. V lost 0 bases, J lost 9 bases, and 15 bases lay in between. The CDR3 reads CASSLTTGKSGEQFF. CDR3 sequence (DNA): TGTGCCAGCAGCTTAACCACGGGGAAGAGTGGTGAGCAGTTCTTC.

This clone was recorded only once. The rearrangement joins TRBV27 to TRBJ2-1, with 7 positions matching TRBD2. Trimming took 5 bases from V and 8 from J; bases not matched to a gene: 18. The length of the CDR3 is 17 residues. Germline CDR1 reads MNHEY; CDR2 reads SMNVEV (reference sequence). The CDR3 region has the DNA TGTGCCAGCAGTACGAGACTAGCATTGAGCACTGGAGATGAGCAGTTCTTC. Protein product: CASSTRLALSTGDEQFF.

The genes are TRBV27 and TRBJ2-7; possibly TRBD1 for D (5 bases). V lost 0 bases, J lost 1 base, and 10 bases lay in between. Looked up from germline, CDR1 is MNHEY and CDR2 is SMNVEV (reference sequence). The CDR3 is 15 amino acids. The CDR3 sequence: CASSLSRVLSYEQYF. CDR3 sequence (DNA): TGTGCCAGCAGTTTATCCAGGGTATTGTCCTACGAGCAGTACTTC.

The V and J genes are TRBV9 and TRBJ1-2; a possible D gene is TRBD1 (5 bases). Germline V gene data show CDR1 as SGDLS and CDR2 as YYNGEE. This CDR3 region has 16 residues. The V end was cut by 4 bases, the J end by 6 bases, with 22 bases between. CDR3 sequence (DNA): TGTGCCAGCAGCACCACCCCGGCTGGGAGAGGGGATGGCTACACCTTC. Translation: CASSTTPAGRGDGYTF.

This chain joins TRBV5-6 and TRBJ2-7; 7 nucleotides match TRBD2. CDR3 length: 14 amino acids. CDR1 and CDR2 (germline): SGHDT, YYEEEE. Trimming removed 2 bases from V and 6 bases from J; junction bases left unmatched: 8. The CDR3 DNA is TGTGCCAGCAGCTTTGGGCGGGGGAACGCCGAGCAGTACTTC. Its translation is CASSFGRGNAEQYF.

J is TRBJ1-3 and V is TRBV28, with D possibly matching TRBD1 (5 bases). The V end lost 6 bases, the J end lost 2 bases, and 11 bases lay between the germline ends. Germline V gene lookup returns CDR1 MDHEN and CDR2 SYDVKM. This CDR3 comprises 14 residues. This chain's CDR3 is CASSWRGAGNTIYF. As DNA, the CDR3 is TGTGCCAGCAGCTGGAGGGGAGCTGGAAACACCATATATTTT.

The chain combines TRBV15 with TRBJ2-7; TRBD1 is a possible D gene (6 bases). Trimming removed 6 bases from V and 3 bases from J, with 12 bases in between. Germline assignment: CDR1 LNHNV and CDR2 YYDKDF (reference sequence). The CDR3 runs 13 residues. CDR3 in DNA: TGTGCCACCAGTGACAGGACGAACTACGAGCAGTACTTC. It yields the protein CATSDRTNYEQYF. The variable domain in full, completed from reference TRBV15 and TRBJ2-7, reads DAMVIQNPRYQVTQFGKPVTLSCSQTLNHNVMYWYQQKSSQAPKLLFHYYDKDFNNEADTPDNFQSRRPNTSFCFLDIRSPGLGDTAMYLCATSDRTNYEQYFGPGTRLTVT.

The chain has TRBV6-5 and TRBJ2-1; TRBD1 might be the D (5 bases). This CDR3 spans 15 amino acids. CDR1 and CDR2 (germline): MNHEY, SVGAGI. The germline V and J ends were trimmed by 7 bases and 8 bases, with 21 bases remaining between them. CDR3 bases: TGTGCCAGCATGGCCCGGCAGGGCCCTTTGGATGAGCAGTTCTTC. Translating it yields CASMARQGPLDEQFF.

The V and J genes are TRBV30 and TRBJ2-1; 7 positions match TRBD2. The length of the CDR3 is 15 residues. Looked up from germline, CDR1 is GTSNPN and CDR2 is SVGIG (reference sequence). With 2 bases clipped from V and 10 bases from J, the junction kept 14 bases outside the gene matches. The CDR3 DNA follows: TGTGCCTGGAGTCTTGCGGCGGGAGAGGTGGAAGAGCAGTTCTTC. This gives the protein CAWSLAAGEVEEQFF.

The genes are TRBV29-1 and TRBJ2-7, with 10 nucleotides matching TRBD1. The CDR3 is 13 amino acids. The V segment lost 6 bases and the J segment 6 bases; nucleotides outside the gene matches: 8. From germline, CDR1 is SQVTM and CDR2 ANQGSEA. In DNA form, the CDR3 reads TGCAGCGTGGGATCGACAGGGGGCTCCGAGCAGTACTTC. This codes for CSVGSTGGSEQYF.

J is TRBJ2-1 and V is TRBV4-1; 11 bases map to TRBD2. Germline CDR1 is MGHRA and CDR2 is YSYEKL. The CDR3 covers 16 residues. With 6 bases clipped from V and 0 bases from J, the junction kept 4 bases outside the gene matches. The CDR3 is CASSLTSGSSYNEQFF. CDR3 DNA: TGCGCCAGCAGTCTAACTAGCGGGAGCTCCTACAATGAGCAGTTCTTC.

This clone was observed a handful of times. The gene calls are TRBV6-5 and TRBJ2-3; D gene unclear. CDR3 length: 13 residues. The germline CDR1 and CDR2 sequences are MNHEY and SVGAGI. The V end was cut by 6 bases, the J end by 4 bases, with 11 bases between. DNA for the CDR3: TGTGCCAGCAGCTCATTATCGGCAGATACGCAGTATTTT. Translating gives CASSSLSADTQYF.

The chain joins TRBV9 to TRBJ1-2, with D possibly matching TRBD1 (5 bases). The CDR3 loop spans 15 amino acids. V was cut by 0 bases and J by 6 bases, with 15 bases left in between. CDR1 SGDLS and CDR2 YYNGEE come from the germline V gene. The CDR3 sequence: CASSVGGQSLHGYTF. CDR3 nucleotides: TGTGCCAGCAGCGTAGGAGGACAATCTTTACATGGCTACACCTTC. Full variable domain (missing parts from reference TRBV9 and TRBJ1-2): DSGVTQTPKHLITATGQRVTLRCSPRSGDLSVYWYQQSLDQGLQFLIQYYNGEERAKGNILERFSAQQFPDLHSELNLSSLELGDSALYFCASSVGGQSLHGYTFGSGTRLTVV.

The chain employs TRBV30 and TRBJ2-5; D remains unclear. CDR1 and CDR2 from the germline V gene are GTSNPN and SVGIG (reference sequence). The CDR3 spans 13 residues. Trimming shortened V by 3 bases and J by 3 bases, and 11 bases separated the two germline ends. The CDR3 region is CAWRGVGKETQYF. Written as DNA, the CDR3 is TGTGCCTGGAGGGGCGTCGGTAAAGAGACCCAGTACTTC.

This clone occurred a few times. V and J are TRBV7-2 and TRBJ2-7; a weak D match, TRBD2 (6 bases). CDR3 length equals 14 residues. The germline CDR1 and CDR2 sequences are SGHTA and FQGNSA. V lost 4 bases and J lost 6, with 16 bases in between. The CDR3 is CASSYPGGSIEQYF. In DNA, the CDR3 is TGTGCCAGCAGCTACCCTGGGGGGTCGATCGAGCAGTACTTC.